The 10 T cell receptor beta chains below come from one sample, sequenced in a study of cytomegalovirus exposure and HLA in healthy donors. The PCR ran on 60 Vbeta and 13 Jbeta primers. Method: immunoSEQ multiplex PCR; TCRdb's copy keeps in-frame clones and lacks some. Found here are 130,000 to 150,000 clones, approximately 79% of them singletons; the top ten hold 2.5% to 3.5%. Material: PBMCs. The receptors shown here come from a woman between 25 and 40 years old in good health and CMV-seronegative.

This clone appeared a single time. The chain employs TRBV7-9 and TRBJ2-2; perhaps TRBD2 as D (6 bases). The CDR3 covers 15 residues. Looked up from germline, CDR1 is SEHNR and CDR2 is FQNEAQ (reference sequence). Trimming removed 6 bases at V and 3 bases at J, with 14 bases between. In DNA form, the CDR3 reads TGTGCCAGCAGGACTTCGGGGGAGGACACCGGGGAGCTGTTTTTT. This translates into CASRTSGEDTGELFF.

V usage is TRBV10-3 and J usage is TRBJ1-5, with 8 positions matching TRBD1. J was trimmed by 4 bases and V by 2 bases; bases with no gene match: 4. CDR3 length: 15 residues. CDR1 and CDR2 (germline): ENHRY, SYGVKD. This chain's CDR3 is CAISEGQGANQPQHF. In DNA form, the CDR3 reads TGTGCCATCAGTGAGGGGCAGGGGGCGAATCAGCCCCAGCATTTT.

The chain has TRBV4-1 and TRBJ2-5; D is perhaps TRBD1 (5 bases). Germline V lookup: CDR1 MGHRA, CDR2 YSYEKL. V shed 4 bases and J shed 5 bases, with 14 bases lying between them. This CDR3 is 14 amino acids long. This CDR3 is CASSPWGSGETQYF. DNA for the CDR3: TGCGCCAGCAGCCCCTGGGGCTCCGGGGAGACCCAGTACTTC.

The rearrangement joins TRBV19 to TRBJ1-2, with TRBD1 identical over 9 bases. Germline loops: CDR1 LNHDA, CDR2 SQIVND (reference sequence). The CDR3 has 16 residues. The ends lost 3 bases at V and 4 bases at J; junction bases unmatched: 9. The CDR3 here is CASSITRTGVGYGYTF. CDR3 nucleotide sequence: TGTGCCAGTAGTATTACCCGGACAGGGGTCGGCTATGGCTACACCTTC.

This clone was counted once. The rearrangement uses TRBV5-6 and TRBJ2-5, with 12 bases that match TRBD2. The J call may be faulty, since TRBJ2-7 better matches the DNA end. This CDR3 has 14 amino acids. Germline lookup yields CDR1 SGHDT and CDR2 YYEEEE. DNA of the CDR3: TGTGCCAGCAGCTTTCTAGCGGGAGGGAACGAGCAGTACTTC. This translates into CASSFLAGGNEQYF.

V gene TRBV29-1 combines with J gene TRBJ2-2, with a weak D call TRBD1 (6 bases). V lost 6 bases to trimming and J lost 0 bases, with 11 bases between them. Per germline, CDR1 SQVTM and CDR2 ANQGSEA. The CDR3 runs to 14 residues. The CDR3 loop reads CSVTGYTNTGELFF. Here the CDR3 DNA reads TGCAGCGTCACAGGGTACACGAACACCGGGGAGCTGTTTTTT.

The rearrangement uses TRBV28 and TRBJ1-1; 8 bases align to TRBD1. V was pared by 4 bases and J by 3 bases, with 1 base of the junction left unmatched. The CDR3 runs to 13 residues. CDR1 MDHEN and CDR2 SYDVKM come from the germline V gene. The CDR3 nucleotides are TGTGCCAGCAGTTACAGGGGGGACACTGAAGCTTTCTTT. Its translation: CASSYRGDTEAFF.

This chain joins TRBV18 and TRBJ1-5; perhaps TRBD1 as D (5 bases). The CDR3 consists of 17 residues. V dropped 2 bases and J dropped 1 base, with 15 bases sitting between them. The germline gives CDR1 KGHSH, CDR2 LQKENI. The DNA for the CDR3 is TGTGCCAGCTCACCATCCGGGGGGAGGAGGAGCAATCAGCCCCAGCATTTT. Amino acids: CASSPSGGRRSNQPQHF.

The J gene is TRBJ2-3, the V gene TRBV27; possibly TRBD2 for D (6 bases). CDR1 is MNHEY and CDR2 is SMNVEV in the germline V gene (reference sequence). This CDR3 has 14 residues. The V and J ends lost 3 bases and 0 bases respectively, with 7 bases between them. CDR3 sequence: CASSLGLSTDTQYF. As DNA, the CDR3 is TGTGCCAGCAGTTTGGGACTGAGCACAGATACGCAGTATTTT.

The CDR3 DNA sequence: TGTGCCAGCAGGCGGACAGACTCCTACGAGCAGTACTTC. Residues: CASRRTDSYEQYF. The J gene is TRBJ2-7, the V gene TRBV21-1; TRBD1, the table's D call, was not compared with the DNA. TRBV21-1 is annotated as a pseudogene. CDR3 length: 13 amino acids.